The clone carrying this T cell receptor (beta chain) has a single count. What it recognizes is unknown. Compared with germline, one end of the junction differs, possibly owing to a read error. These data belong to a study of graft-versus-host responses after intestinal transplantation. Study at large: Tacrolimus and steroids were given for about 3 years to all recipients after anti-thymocyte globulin induction. Regarding the study as a whole: The presence of high graft-versus-host to host-versus-graft clonal ratios in allografts characterized patients with graft-donor T cell macrochimerism.

Profiling relied on immunoSEQ multiplex PCR, and the TCRdb table lists in-frame clones only, not all of them. The sample shows fewer than 130,000 clones, roughly 95% of them seen only once. The CDR3 length is 14 residues. Germline CDR1 and CDR2: SSHAT and FNYEAQ (reference sequence). V gene TRBV7-7 combines with J gene TRBJ2-3; D possibly corresponds to TRBD2 (6 bases). Specimen: unstimulated CD8+ T cells sorted from spleen or lymph node cells, collected before intestinal transplant. The source is a human donor who received an intestinal transplant. CDR3 region: CASSLFGGADTQYF. In DNA form, the CDR3 reads TGTGCTAGCAGCTTATTCGGGGGAGCAGATACGCAGTATTTT.